One and the same sample provided the 18 T cell receptor beta chains below, sequenced in a study of CXCR3-negative and CXCR3-positive naive CD8 T cells. Libraries of TRB cDNA were made by 5' RACE and carried UMIs. TCRdb reprocessed the 5' RACE reads, with one entry per CDR3 protein and no DNA. Its table records 65,000 to 75,000 distinct CDR3 sequences. The sequencing sample was made of naive CXCR3- CD8+ T cells from blood. The subset was: CD45RO-CCR7+CD27+CD95- naive CD8+ T cells lacking CXCR3 (TNR3-). Receptors were obtained from a human donor in good health. Some clones in this sample may be carry-over from other donors' samples.

The rearrangement links TRBV29-1 to TRBJ2-1; the TCRdb D gene call, TRBD1, has no DNA to confirm it. Looked up from germline, CDR1 is SQVTM and CDR2 is ANQGSEA. The CDR3 is 14 amino acids. CDR3 sequence reads: CSVEWQGPYNEQFF.

This chain uses TRBV28 with TRBJ2-1; checking the TCRdb D call of TRBD2 is not possible without DNA. The germline gives CDR1 MDHEN, CDR2 SYDVKM. This CDR3 is 13 amino acids long. The CDR3 here is CASSLGLDNEQFF.

The rearrangement joins TRBV29-1 to TRBJ2-7. The CDR3 runs to 11 residues. The germline gives CDR1 SQVTM, CDR2 ANQGSEA. The CDR3 sequence: CSAEGGYEQYF.

This sequence joins TRBV5-1 and TRBJ1-4; the TRBD1 assignment by TCRdb is unverifiable without DNA. Germline assignment: CDR1 SGHRS and CDR2 YFSETQ. The CDR3 is made up of 15 amino acids. CDR3 amino acids: CASSQQGHSNEKLFF.

The chain links TRBV12-3 or TRBV12-4 to TRBJ1-5. This CDR3 has 14 amino acids. Here the CDR3 reads CASTSGGSNQPQHF.

The V and J genes are TRBV7-8 and TRBJ2-1. The V gene's germline CDR1 is SGHVS and CDR2 FQNEAQ. The CDR3 length is 15 residues. The CDR3: CASSQAASSYNEQFF. Combining the CDR3 with reference TRBV7-8 and TRBJ2-1 gives the whole variable domain GAGVSQSPRYKVAKRGQDVALRCDPISGHVSLFWYQQALGQGPEFLTYFQNEAQLDKSGLPSDRFFAERPEGSVSTLKIQRTQQEDSAVYLCASSQAASSYNEQFFGPGTRLTVL.

The rearrangement links TRBV12-3 or TRBV12-4 to TRBJ2-5; TCRdb's assignment of TRBD2 cannot be checked, as there is no DNA. CDR3 length: 13 amino acids. This CDR3 reads CASSFTRGETQYF.

V is TRBV14 and J is TRBJ2-2; with no DNA, the TCRdb D assignment of TRBD1 cannot be verified. Germline V gene data show CDR1 as SGHDN and CDR2 as FVKESK. The CDR3 consists of 17 residues. The CDR3 loop is CASSQGTGFANTGELFF. Full variable domain (rest looked up from reference TRBV14 and TRBJ2-2): EAGVTQFPSHSVIEKGQTVTLRCDPISGHDNLYWYRRVMGKEIKFLLHFVKESKQDESGMPNNRFLAERTGGTYSTLKVQPAELEDSGVYFCASSQGTGFANTGELFFGEGSRLTVL.

The rearrangement uses TRBV20-1 and TRBJ2-5. The germline gives CDR1 DFQATT, CDR2 SNEGSKA (reference sequence). There are 13 residues in the CDR3. This CDR3 reads CSATREIQETQYF.

This chain links TRBV29-1 with TRBJ2-5; TCRdb names TRBD1, which stays unverified in the absence of DNA. Per the germline V gene, CDR1 is SQVTM and CDR2 is ANQGSEA. The CDR3 sequence is 13 residues long. CDR3: CSVEAGREETQYF.

The chain employs TRBV29-1 and TRBJ2-3; absent DNA, TCRdb's TRBD1 call cannot be checked. The CDR3 spans 16 residues. Germline V gene sequence: CDR1 SQVTM, CDR2 ANQGSEA. The CDR3 spells CSVEDSKGASTDTQYF.

V usage is TRBV29-1 and J usage is TRBJ1-5; TCRdb outputs TRBD1, but without DNA this stays unchecked. The germline V gene encodes CDR1 SQVTM and CDR2 ANQGSEA. The CDR3 loop spans 14 amino acids. The CDR3 protein is CSARGGGLDQPQHF.

The genes are TRBV7-6 and TRBJ2-1; TCRdb's D call of TRBD2 is untestable without DNA. The CDR3 spans 13 residues. CDR1 is SGHVS, CDR2 FNYEAQ, per germline. The CDR3 sequence: CASSLTSVDEQFF.

The gene calls are TRBV3-2 and TRBJ1-6. TRBV3-2 is described as a pseudogene. The CDR3 sequence is 15 residues long. CDR3 sequence reads: CASSQDRYLNSPLHF.

The chain links TRBV7-9 to TRBJ2-7. This CDR3 has 14 residues. Germline assignment: CDR1 SEHNR and CDR2 FQNEAQ (reference sequence). CDR3 residues: CASSSQILTSEQYF.

This chain uses TRBV7-9 with TRBJ1-2; TCRdb's D gene call, TRBD1, goes unchecked for lack of DNA. The CDR3 covers 14 residues. Germline V gene sequence: CDR1 SEHNR, CDR2 FQNEAQ (reference sequence). The chain's CDR3 is CASSPGSSIAGYTF.

The genes are TRBV20-1 and TRBJ2-2; checking the TCRdb D call of TRBD1 is not possible without DNA. The CDR3 is 14 residues long. CDR1 is DFQATT, CDR2 SNEGSKA, per germline (reference sequence). The CDR3 here is CSAKGTGETGELFF.

V usage is TRBV6-4 and J usage is TRBJ2-3. CDR1 and CDR2 from the germline V gene are MRHNA and SNTAGT. This CDR3 has 15 amino acids. This CDR3 reads CASSDSTGSTDTQYF.